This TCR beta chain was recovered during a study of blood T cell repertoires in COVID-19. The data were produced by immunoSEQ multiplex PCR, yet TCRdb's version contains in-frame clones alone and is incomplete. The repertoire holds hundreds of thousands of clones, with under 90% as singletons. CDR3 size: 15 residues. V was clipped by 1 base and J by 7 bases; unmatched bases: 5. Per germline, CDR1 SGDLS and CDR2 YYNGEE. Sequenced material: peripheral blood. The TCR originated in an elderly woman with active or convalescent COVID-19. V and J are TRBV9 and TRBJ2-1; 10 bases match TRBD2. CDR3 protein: CASSVLAGVYNEQFF. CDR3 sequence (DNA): TGTGCCAGCAGCGTACTAGCGGGAGTCTATAATGAGCAGTTCTTC.